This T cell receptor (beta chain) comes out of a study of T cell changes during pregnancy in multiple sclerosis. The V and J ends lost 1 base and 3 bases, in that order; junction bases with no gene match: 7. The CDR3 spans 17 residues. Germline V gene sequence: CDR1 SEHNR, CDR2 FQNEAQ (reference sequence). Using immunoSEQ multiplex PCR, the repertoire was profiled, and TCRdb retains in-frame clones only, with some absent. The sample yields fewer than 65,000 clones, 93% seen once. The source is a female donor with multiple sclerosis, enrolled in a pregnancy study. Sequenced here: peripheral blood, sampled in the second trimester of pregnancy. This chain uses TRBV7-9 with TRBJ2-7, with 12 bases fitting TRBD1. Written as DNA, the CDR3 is TGTGCCAGCAGCTTAGGACCGGGACAGGGGGCCCGCTACGAGCAGTACTTC. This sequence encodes CASSLGPGQGARYEQYF.